The rows below give T cell receptor beta chains drawn from one sample of a study of cytomegalovirus exposure and HLA in healthy donors. Produced via immunoSEQ multiplex PCR; TCRdb's table is partial and in-frame only. The data contain more than 130,000 clones, about three quarters of them singletons. Specimen: PBMCs. These receptor sequences come from a human donor in good health. Both conserved end residues are part of each CDR3. D genes are given only for firm matches. Some rows mark clone size as missing; the rest say once, few, many or name a class of expanded clone.

D gene | J gene | clone size | V gene | CDR3 DNA | CDR3 protein
NA | TRBJ2-1 | few | TRBV9 | TGTGCCAGCAGCGTAGATGTGGGGCGCAATGAGCAGTTCTTC | CASSVDVGRNEQFF
TRBD1 | TRBJ2-7 | NA | TRBV10-3 | TGTGCCAGTGCCCCCGGGACAGGGAACATCAGGCAGTACTTC | CASAPGTGNIRQYF
TRBD1 | TRBJ2-2 | NA | TRBV10-3 | TGTGCCATCAGTGATTTAAGGACAGGGAACACCGGGGAGCTGTTTTTT | CAISDLRTGNTGELFF
TRBD1 | TRBJ2-5 | NA | TRBV6-1 | TGTGCCAGCAGTGTCGGGACAGGGGGGCCCCAGTACTTC | CASSVGTGGPQYF
NA | TRBJ2-5 | NA | TRBV5-4 | TGTGCCAGCAGCCCGTCCCCGGGGGTCACAGAGACCCAGTACTTC | CASSPSPGVTETQYF
TRBD1 | TRBJ1-6 | NA | TRBV27 | TGTGCCACCAAATGGGGACAGACCAATTCACCCCTCCACTTT | CATKWGQTNSPLHF
TRBD2 | TRBJ2-2 | NA | TRBV11-2 | TGTGCCAGCAGCTCCAGTCTTATCCTAGCGGGAGGGTTCACCGGGGAGCTGTTTTTT | CASSSSLILAGGFTGELFF
NA | TRBJ1-3 | NA | TRBV7-3 | TGTGCCAGCAGCTTGGGGGGACCTGGAAACACCATATATTTT | CASSLGGPGNTIYF
TRBD2 | TRBJ2-1 | NA | TRBV7-3 | TGTGCCAGCAGCTTAGGCGGGGGGGCCGGTGAGCAGTTCTTC | CASSLGGGAGEQFF
TRBD2 | TRBJ2-7 | NA | TRBV27 | TGTGCCAGCAGGGGGTGGGAGGGGTACTCCTACGAGCAGTACTTC | CASRGWEGYSYEQYF
NA | TRBJ1-4 | NA | TRBV28 | TGTGCCAGCGCGTTGGGGGGGTTGGTTGAAAAACTGTTTTTT | CASALGGLVEKLFF
NA | TRBJ2-7 | NA | TRBV27 | TGTGCCAGCAGTCGCGCCGGGGGTTCTTCCTACGAGCAGTACTTC | CASSRAGGSSYEQYF
NA | TRBJ1-5 | once | TRBV19 | TGTGCCAGTAGTATGGGCACGGGGTATAGCAATCAGCCCCAGCATTTT | CASSMGTGYSNQPQHF
NA | TRBJ2-3 | NA | TRBV19 | TGTGCCAGTAGTAATACAGGGATGGATACGCAGTATTTT | CASSNTGMDTQYF
TRBD2 | TRBJ2-1 | NA | TRBV4-2 | TGTGCCAGCAGCCAAGGAGGTGCGGGGACTAGCAGGAACAATGAGCAGTTCTTC | CASSQGGAGTSRNNEQFF
NA | TRBJ1-1 | NA | TRBV4-2 | TGTGCCAGCAGCCCTTACTTTCGACAGCGGAACACTGAAGCTTTCTTT | CASSPYFRQRNTEAFF
NA | TRBJ2-7 | NA | TRBV27 | TGTGCCAGCAGTTCCCTCGGTGGGCGCGAGCAGTACTTC | CASSSLGGREQYF
NA | TRBJ2-7 | NA | TRBV19 | TGTGCCAGTAGCTACAGAGATCATCCTACGAGGCAGTACTTC | CASSYRDHPTRQYF
NA | TRBJ2-7 | NA | TRBV19 | TGTGCCAGTAGTATTACCGGACAGGGACTATACGAGCAGTACTTC | CASSITGQGLYEQYF
TRBD1 | TRBJ1-1 | NA | TRBV7-3 | TGTGCCAGCAGCCCAACCGGGACAGGGGGCACTGAAGCTTTCTTT | CASSPTGTGGTEAFF
NA | TRBJ2-2 | NA | TRBV5-1 | TGCGCCAGCAGCTCAGACATGGGCGGGGAGCTGTTTTTT | CASSSDMGGELFF
NA | TRBJ2-7 | NA | TRBV6-5 | TGTGCCAGCAGTTATGGGCAGGGTGCTAGGGAGCAGTACTTC | CASSYGQGAREQYF
NA | TRBJ2-5 | NA | TRBV29-1 | TGCAGCGTTGAAGATTGGGCAGGCCAAGAGACCCAGTACTTC | CSVEDWAGQETQYF
NA | TRBJ2-7 | few | TRBV10-3 | TGTGCCATCCGGCCCCCGGGGGACTCCGACGAGCAGTACTTC | CAIRPPGDSDEQYF
TRBD1 | TRBJ2-7 | NA | TRBV7-9 | TGTTCCAGCAGTGGACAGGGAGGATACGAGCAGTACTTC | CSSSGQGGYEQYF
TRBD2 | TRBJ2-6 | NA | TRBV5-4 | TGTGCCAGCACCCTCTTTCGGGGGGCTGGGGCCAACGTCCTGACTTTC | CASTLFRGAGANVLTF
NA | TRBJ2-5 | NA | TRBV5-1 | TGCGCCAGCAGCGAGGGATCGGAGACCCAGTACTTC | CASSEGSETQYF
TRBD1 | TRBJ1-3 | few | TRBV28 | TGTGCCAGCAGTCGGGACAGCTTGAGCTCTGGAAACACCATATATTTT | CASSRDSLSSGNTIYF
NA | TRBJ1-2 | once | TRBV5-6 | TGTGCCAGCAGCGCCTCGGGGGGGCGAAGGGGCTACACCTTC | CASSASGGRRGYTF
NA | TRBJ1-4 | NA | TRBV28 | TGTGCCAGCAGTTTCGGTGAAAAACTGTTTTTT | CASSFGEKLFF
TRBD1 | TRBJ1-4 | NA | TRBV19 | TGTGCCAGTAGTATTCTACCGGGACAGGGGGGTGAAAAACTGTTTTTT | CASSILPGQGGEKLFF
TRBD2 | TRBJ2-2 | NA | TRBV5-1 | TGCGCCAGCAGCGCGGGGGGGCTAACCGGGGAGCTGTTTTTT | CASSAGGLTGELFF